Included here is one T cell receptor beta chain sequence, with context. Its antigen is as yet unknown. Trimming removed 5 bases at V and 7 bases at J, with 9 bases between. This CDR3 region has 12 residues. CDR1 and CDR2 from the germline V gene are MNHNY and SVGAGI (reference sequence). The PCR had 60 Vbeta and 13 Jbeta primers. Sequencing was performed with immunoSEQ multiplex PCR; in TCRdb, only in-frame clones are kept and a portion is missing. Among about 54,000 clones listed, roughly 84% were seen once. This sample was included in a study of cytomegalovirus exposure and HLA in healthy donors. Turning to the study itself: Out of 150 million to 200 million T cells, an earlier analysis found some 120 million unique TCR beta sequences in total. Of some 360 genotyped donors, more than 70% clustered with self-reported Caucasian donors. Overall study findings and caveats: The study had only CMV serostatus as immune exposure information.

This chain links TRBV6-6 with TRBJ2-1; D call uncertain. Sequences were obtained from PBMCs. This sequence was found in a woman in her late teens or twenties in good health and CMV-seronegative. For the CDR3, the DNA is TGTGCCAGCAGTCGACCGCGGAATGAGCAGTTCTTC. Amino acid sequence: CASSRPRNEQFF.